This T cell receptor beta chain is from a study of radiotherapy plus CTLA-4 blockade in lung cancer. This CDR3 spans 15 amino acids. Looked up from germline, CDR1 is SGHRS and CDR2 is YFSETQ. The J segment lost 8 bases and the V segment lost 4 bases, leaving 7 bases of the junction unmatched. Using immunoSEQ multiplex PCR, the repertoire was profiled, and TCRdb retains in-frame clones only, with some absent. This table has 70,000 to 90,000 clones, 78% appearing once. This receptor was taken from a human donor with non-small cell lung cancer whose response to radiotherapy plus ipilimumab could not be evaluated. Some clones in this sample may be carry-over from other donors' samples. The source was peripheral blood, collected from a patient treated with radiotherapy plus ipilimumab. This sequence joins TRBV5-1 and TRBJ1-4; 11 positions match TRBD1. In DNA form, the CDR3 reads TGCGCCAGCAGCCCCGCGGGACAGGGGGTCGAAAAACTGTTTTTT. It encodes CASSPAGQGVEKLFF.